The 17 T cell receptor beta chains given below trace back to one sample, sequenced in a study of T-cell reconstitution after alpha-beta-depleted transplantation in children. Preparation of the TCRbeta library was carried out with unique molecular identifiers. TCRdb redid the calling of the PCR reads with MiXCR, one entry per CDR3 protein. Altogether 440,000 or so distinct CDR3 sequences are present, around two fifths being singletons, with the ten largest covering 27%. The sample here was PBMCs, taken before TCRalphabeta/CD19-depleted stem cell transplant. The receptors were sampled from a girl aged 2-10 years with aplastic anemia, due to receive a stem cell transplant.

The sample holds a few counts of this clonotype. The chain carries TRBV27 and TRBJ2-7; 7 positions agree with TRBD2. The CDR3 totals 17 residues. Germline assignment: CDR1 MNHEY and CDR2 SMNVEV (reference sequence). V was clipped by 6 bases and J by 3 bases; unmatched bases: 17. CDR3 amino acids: CASRLTSSSVGYYEQYF. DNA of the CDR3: TGTGCCAGCAGATTGACTAGCTCTAGCGTGGGCTACTACGAGCAGTACTTC.

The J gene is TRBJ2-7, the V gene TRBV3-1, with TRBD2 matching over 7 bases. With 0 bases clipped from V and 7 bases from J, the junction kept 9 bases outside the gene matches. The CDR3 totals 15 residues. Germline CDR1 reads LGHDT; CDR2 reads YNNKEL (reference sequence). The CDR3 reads CASSQEYHRRGEQYF. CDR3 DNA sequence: TGTGCCAGCAGCCAAGAGTATCACAGGCGGGGGGAGCAGTACTTC.

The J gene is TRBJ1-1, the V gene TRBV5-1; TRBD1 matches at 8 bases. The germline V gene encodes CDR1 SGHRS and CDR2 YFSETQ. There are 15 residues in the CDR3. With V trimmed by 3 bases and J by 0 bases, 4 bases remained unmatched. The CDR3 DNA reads TGCGCCAGCAGCTCCCTACAGGGGGTGAACACTGAAGCTTTCTTT. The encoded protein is CASSSLQGVNTEAFF.

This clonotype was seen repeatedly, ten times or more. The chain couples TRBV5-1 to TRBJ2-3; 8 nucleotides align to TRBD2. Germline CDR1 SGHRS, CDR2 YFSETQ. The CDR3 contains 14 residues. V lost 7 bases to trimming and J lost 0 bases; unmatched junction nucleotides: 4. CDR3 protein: CASFTSGSTDTQYF. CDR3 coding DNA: TGCGCCAGCTTTACTAGCGGCAGCACAGATACGCAGTATTTT.

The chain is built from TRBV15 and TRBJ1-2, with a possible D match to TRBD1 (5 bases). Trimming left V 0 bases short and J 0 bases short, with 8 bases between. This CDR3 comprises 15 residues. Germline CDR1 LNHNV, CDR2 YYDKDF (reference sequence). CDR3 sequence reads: CATSRERGTNYGYTF. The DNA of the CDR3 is TGTGCCACCAGCAGAGAGAGGGGAACTAACTATGGCTACACCTTC. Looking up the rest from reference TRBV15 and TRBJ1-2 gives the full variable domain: DAMVIQNPRYQVTQFGKPVTLSCSQTLNHNVMYWYQQKSSQAPKLLFHYYDKDFNNEADTPDNFQSRRPNTSFCFLDIRSPGLGDTAMYLCATSRERGTNYGYTFGSGTRLTVV.

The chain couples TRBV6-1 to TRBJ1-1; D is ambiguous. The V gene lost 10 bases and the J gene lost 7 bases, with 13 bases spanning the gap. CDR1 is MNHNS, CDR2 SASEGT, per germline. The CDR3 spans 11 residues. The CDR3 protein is CATLQSFEAFF. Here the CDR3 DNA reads TGTGCCACCCTACAGAGCTTTGAAGCTTTCTTT.

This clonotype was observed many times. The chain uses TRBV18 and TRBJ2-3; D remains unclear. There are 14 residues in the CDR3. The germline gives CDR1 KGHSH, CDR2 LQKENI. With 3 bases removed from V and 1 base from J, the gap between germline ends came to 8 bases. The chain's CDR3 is CASSPGKGTDTQYF. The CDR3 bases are TGTGCCAGCTCACCTGGGAAGGGCACAGATACGCAGTATTTT.

Here the CDR3 reads CASSLAGQQETQYF. The CDR3 coding sequence is TGTGCCAGCAGCTTAGCGGGACAGCAAGAGACCCAGTACTTC. The rearrangement links TRBV7-2 to TRBJ2-5; TRBD1 agrees at 7 bases. The CDR3 has 14 amino acids. CDR1 and CDR2 from the germline V gene are SGHTA and FQGNSA. The V segment lost 0 bases and the J segment 2 bases; nucleotides outside the gene matches: 0.

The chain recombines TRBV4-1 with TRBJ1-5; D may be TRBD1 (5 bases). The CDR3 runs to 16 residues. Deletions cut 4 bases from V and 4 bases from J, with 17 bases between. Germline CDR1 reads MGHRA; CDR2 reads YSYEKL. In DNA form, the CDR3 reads TGCGCCAGCAGCCCGTGGGAAAGGGGAGGGAATCAGCCCCAGCATTTT. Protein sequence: CASSPWERGGNQPQHF.

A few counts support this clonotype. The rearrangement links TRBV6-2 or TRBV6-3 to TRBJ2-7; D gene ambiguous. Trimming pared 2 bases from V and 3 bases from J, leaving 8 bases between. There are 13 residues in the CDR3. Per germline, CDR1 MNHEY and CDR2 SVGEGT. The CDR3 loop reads CASSYPAVYEQYF. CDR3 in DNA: TGTGCCAGCAGTTACCCCGCAGTCTACGAGCAGTACTTC.

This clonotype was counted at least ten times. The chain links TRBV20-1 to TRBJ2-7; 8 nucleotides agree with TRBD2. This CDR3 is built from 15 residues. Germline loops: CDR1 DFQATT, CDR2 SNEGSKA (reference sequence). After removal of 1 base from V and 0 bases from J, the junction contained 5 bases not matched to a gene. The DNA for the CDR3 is TGCAGTGCTAGAGGTAGCGGGGTCCTCTCCTACGAGCAGTACTTC. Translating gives CSARGSGVLSYEQYF.

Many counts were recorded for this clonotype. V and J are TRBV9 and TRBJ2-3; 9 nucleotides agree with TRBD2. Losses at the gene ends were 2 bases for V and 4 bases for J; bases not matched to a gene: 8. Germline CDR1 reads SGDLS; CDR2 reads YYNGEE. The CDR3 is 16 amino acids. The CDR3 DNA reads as TGTGCCAGCAGCGTCCCGCGGGAGGGCCTCGCAGATACGCAGTATTTT. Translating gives CASSVPREGLADTQYF.

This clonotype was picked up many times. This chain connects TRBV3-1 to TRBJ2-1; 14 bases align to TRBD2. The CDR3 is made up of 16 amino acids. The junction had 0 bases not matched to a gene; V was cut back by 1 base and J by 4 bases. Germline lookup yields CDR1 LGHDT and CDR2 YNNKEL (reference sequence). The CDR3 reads CASSQGTSGRYNEQFF. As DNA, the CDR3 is TGTGCCAGCAGCCAAGGGACTAGCGGGAGGTACAATGAGCAGTTCTTC.

In DNA, the CDR3 is TGTGCCACCCAACTCACAATCCAAGAGACCCAGTACTTC. Translation gives CATQLTIQETQYF. This chain joins TRBV10-3 and TRBJ2-5; D gene unclear. Trimming left V 10 bases short and J 1 base short, with 13 bases between. This CDR3 comprises 13 residues. The germline CDR1 and CDR2 sequences are ENHRY and SYGVKD.

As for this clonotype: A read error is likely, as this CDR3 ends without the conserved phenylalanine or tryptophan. The CDR3 DNA follows: TGTGCCCGCTGTAGGAAGACAGGGAACAATGAGCAGTTCTCC. It is translated as CARCRKTGNNEQFS. V and J are TRBV7-3 and TRBJ2-1, with 7 bases identical to TRBD1. The CDR3 is 14 amino acids. V lost 11 bases, J lost 5 bases, and 12 bases stayed unmatched. Germline-derived CDR1 and CDR2 are SGHTA and FQGTGA.

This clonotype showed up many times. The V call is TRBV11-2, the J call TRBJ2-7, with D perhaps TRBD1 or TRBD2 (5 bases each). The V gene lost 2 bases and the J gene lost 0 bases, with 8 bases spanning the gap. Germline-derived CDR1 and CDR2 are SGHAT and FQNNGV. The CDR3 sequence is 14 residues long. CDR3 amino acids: CASSLRGPSYEQYF. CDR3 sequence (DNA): TGTGCCAGCAGCTTACGGGGACCCTCCTACGAGCAGTACTTC.

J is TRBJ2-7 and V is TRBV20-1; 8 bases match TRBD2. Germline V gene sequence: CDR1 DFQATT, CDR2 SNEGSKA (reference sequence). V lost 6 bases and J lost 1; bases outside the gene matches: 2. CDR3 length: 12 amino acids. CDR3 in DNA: TGCAGTGCCGCTAGCGGGTCCTACGAGCAGTACTTC. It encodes CSAASGSYEQYF.